This TCR beta chain was observed in a study of shared clonotypes between healthy human individuals. The data were produced by immunoSEQ multiplex PCR, yet TCRdb's version contains in-frame clones alone and is incomplete. The sample has over a million clones, approximately 97% seen once; the top ten hold roughly 1.2%. The CDR3 consists of 16 residues. Germline CDR1 reads SGHNT; CDR2 reads YYREEE (reference sequence). The V gene lost 0 bases and the J gene lost 3 bases, with 16 bases spanning the gap. This chain joins TRBV5-4 and TRBJ2-7; TRBD2 is a possible D gene (6 bases). The TCR originated in a man younger than 45 in good health. The sequencing sample was made of naive CD4+ T cells sorted from blood. The subset here: CD45RA+ positively selected. CDR3 nucleotide sequence: TGTGCCAGCAGCTTGGATAGCGGTAGATCCCTCTACGAGCAGTACTTC. Translated, it gives CASSLDSGRSLYEQYF. Drawing the rest from reference TRBV5-4 and TRBJ2-7, the complete variable domain is ETGVTQSPTHLIKTRGQQVTLRCSSQSGHNTVSWYQQALGQGPQFIFQYYREEENGRGNFPPRFSGLQFPNYSSELNVNALELDDSALYLCASSLDSGRSLYEQYFGPGTRLTVT.